Below, 24 T cell receptor beta chains from the same sample are listed, as sequenced in a study of T cell clusters in autoimmune cytopenias. Multiplex touch-down PCR amplified TRB using TRB-A and TRB-B pools in one tube. TCRdb re-called the multiplex PCR reads and shows each CDR3 protein once, DNA omitted. This sample's clone table lists approximately 2,900 distinct CDR3 sequences. Each sample's input was approximately 0.25 ug genomic DNA, approximately 37,500 genome equivalents. This same sample was also taken into another study, of T cell repertoires in aging, cancer and after chemotherapy.

The specimen sequenced was peripheral blood. These receptors came from a human donor in good health.

The rearrangement joins TRBV7-2 to TRBJ2-3; TCRdb's assignment of TRBD1 cannot be checked, as there is no DNA. CDR1 and CDR2 (germline): SGHTA, FQGNSA. The CDR3 runs 14 residues. CDR3: CASSPDSSTDTQYF.

This clonotype is labeled medium-sized based on frequency. The chain links TRBV6-1 to TRBJ2-2; TCRdb's D call of TRBD1 is untestable without DNA. Germline CDR1 is MNHNS and CDR2 is SASEGT. The CDR3 has 16 residues. The CDR3 loop is CASSGQGGSNTGELFF.

Frequency places this clonotype as medium-sized. The CDR3 loop reads CAISPTSGPSTDTQYF. The chain recombines TRBV10-3 with TRBJ2-3; checking the TCRdb D call of TRBD2 is not possible without DNA. This CDR3 has 16 residues. CDR1 and CDR2 from the germline V gene are ENHRY and SYGVKD.

This clonotype is medium-sized by frequency. V gene TRBV20-1 combines with J gene TRBJ2-7; the TRBD1 assignment by TCRdb is unverifiable without DNA. CDR1 DFQATT and CDR2 SNEGSKA come from the germline V gene (reference sequence). This CDR3 has 11 amino acids. The CDR3: CSARQGARGYF.

The genes are TRBV6-1 and TRBJ1-1. The CDR3 runs 16 residues. Germline loops: CDR1 MNHNS, CDR2 SASEGT. Here the CDR3 reads CASSEAKGGPLSQAFF.

Frequency places this clonotype as medium-sized (0.01 to 0.1%). The chain couples TRBV18 to TRBJ2-1; TCRdb's assignment of TRBD2 cannot be checked, as there is no DNA. Germline V gene sequence: CDR1 KGHSH, CDR2 LQKENI. This CDR3 comprises 15 residues. The CDR3 loop is CASSPGSGRSDEQFF.

The CDR3 protein is CASSLSGGGGTGELFF. J is TRBJ2-2 and V is TRBV7-9; TCRdb proposes TRBD1, but this gene call is untestable without DNA. Germline CDR1 SEHNR, CDR2 FQNEAQ (reference sequence). The CDR3 is made up of 16 amino acids.

By frequency, this clonotype registers medium-sized. V gene TRBV18 combines with J gene TRBJ2-5; TCRdb gives TRBD1 as the D gene, but with no DNA this cannot be confirmed. The CDR3 has 14 amino acids. Germline CDR1 and CDR2: KGHSH and LQKENI. CDR3 sequence: CASSPRGQQETQYF.

This clonotype ranks as medium-sized in terms of frequency. The rearrangement links TRBV12-3 or TRBV12-4 to TRBJ2-2. The CDR3 contains 11 residues. The CDR3 protein is CASSFTGELFF.

By frequency, this clonotype is medium-sized. The chain links TRBV5-1 to TRBJ2-3; TCRdb's D call of TRBD1 is untestable without DNA. CDR3 length: 12 amino acids. The germline V gene encodes CDR1 SGHRS and CDR2 YFSETQ. This CDR3 reads CASSSPADTQYF.

This clonotype counts as medium-sized by frequency. V gene TRBV6-1 combines with J gene TRBJ2-2; TCRdb reports TRBD1, a call that lacks DNA to check it against. The length of the CDR3 is 16 residues. Germline lookup yields CDR1 MNHNS and CDR2 SASEGT. The CDR3 sequence is CASSDWRGPNTGELFF.

This clonotype ranks as medium-sized in terms of frequency. The V gene is TRBV7-9, the J gene TRBJ2-2; TCRdb names TRBD2, which stays unverified in the absence of DNA. Looked up from germline, CDR1 is SEHNR and CDR2 is FQNEAQ (reference sequence). The CDR3 sequence is 15 residues long. The CDR3 spells CASSWTRSATGELFF.

Considering frequency, this clonotype is large. The rearrangement joins TRBV6-5 to TRBJ2-1; TCRdb's D call of TRBD2 is untestable without DNA. The CDR3 has 14 residues. Germline assignment: CDR1 MNHEY and CDR2 SVGAGI. The CDR3 reads CASSSLGQHTEQFF.

The chain has TRBV2 and TRBJ2-2; TCRdb's D gene call, TRBD1, goes unchecked for lack of DNA. The germline CDR1 and CDR2 sequences are SNHLY and FYNNEI. The CDR3 length is 11 residues. CDR3 sequence reads: CASSLDRVLFF.

This clonotype is labeled medium-sized (0.01 to 0.1%) based on frequency. The chain combines TRBV5-6 with TRBJ1-1; TCRdb calls TRBD1, which cannot be checked without DNA. CDR3 length: 11 amino acids. The germline V gene encodes CDR1 SGHDT and CDR2 YYEEEE. The CDR3 here is CASSRTGEAFF. The variable domain in full, with the rest retrieved from reference TRBV5-6 and TRBJ1-1, is DAGVTQSPTHLIKTRGQQVTLRCSPKSGHDTVSWYQQALGQGPQFIFQYYEEEERQRGNFPDRFSGHQFPNYSSELNVNALLLGDSALYLCASSRTGEAFFGQGTRLTVV.

In terms of frequency, this clonotype is medium-sized (0.01 to 0.1%). The gene calls are TRBV27 and TRBJ1-2; absent DNA, TCRdb's TRBD1 call cannot be checked. The germline V gene encodes CDR1 MNHEY and CDR2 SMNVEV (reference sequence). The CDR3 has 16 residues. The CDR3 spells CASSPGGQIQPYGYTF.

This clonotype is identified as medium-sized from frequency. This chain uses TRBV6-5 with TRBJ2-1; no DNA is available, so the TRBD2 call from TCRdb remains unchecked. The germline CDR1 and CDR2 sequences are MNHEY and SVGAGI. The CDR3 has 17 amino acids. CDR3 region: CASSYSPVAGVNNEQFF.

Frequency places this clonotype as medium-sized. The V gene is TRBV6-6, the J gene TRBJ1-5; TCRdb gives TRBD1 as the D gene, but with no DNA this cannot be confirmed. The CDR3 length is 16 residues. The germline CDR1 and CDR2 sequences are MNHNY and SVGAGI (reference sequence). CDR3: CASRVAGVYSNQPQHF.

The rearrangement joins TRBV19 to TRBJ2-1; TCRdb outputs TRBD1, but without DNA this stays unchecked. CDR1 is LNHDA and CDR2 is SQIVND in the germline V gene (reference sequence). This CDR3 spans 17 amino acids. CDR3 in amino acids: CASSMRRSGTTRGEQFF.

In terms of frequency, this clonotype is medium-sized (0.01 to 0.1%). The rearrangement uses TRBV24-1 and TRBJ1-4. The germline V gene has CDR1 KGHDR and CDR2 SFDVKD. CDR3 size: 12 residues. CDR3 sequence reads: CATSDLMGKLFF.

This clonotype registers medium-sized by frequency. This sequence joins TRBV6-1 and TRBJ1-2; TCRdb's D call, TRBD1, is unchecked because there is no DNA. This CDR3 is 15 amino acids long. The germline V gene encodes CDR1 MNHNS and CDR2 SASEGT. The CDR3 loop reads CASKEGQPYNYGYTF.

The J gene is TRBJ1-4, the V gene TRBV5-1; the D gene TCRdb calls, TRBD1, cannot be checked with no DNA. Germline CDR1 and CDR2: SGHRS and YFSETQ. CDR3 size: 14 residues. The CDR3 loop reads CASSFDRGPEKLFF.

Frequency places this clonotype as medium-sized. This chain's CDR3 is CASSMPGRANTEAFF. The rearrangement uses TRBV19 and TRBJ1-1. CDR3 length equals 15 residues. Per the germline V gene, CDR1 is LNHDA and CDR2 is SQIVND (reference sequence). Filled out from reference TRBV19 and TRBJ1-1, the complete variable domain reads DGGITQSPKYLFRKEGQNVTLSCEQNLNHDAMYWYRQDPGQGLRLIYYSQIVNDFQKGDIAEGYSVSREKKESFPLTVTSAQKNPTAFYLCASSMPGRANTEAFFGQGTRLTVV.

This clonotype is labeled medium-sized based on frequency. The chain combines TRBV27 with TRBJ1-2; TCRdb's D gene call, TRBD1, goes unchecked for lack of DNA. CDR1 MNHEY and CDR2 SMNVEV come from the germline V gene (reference sequence). The CDR3 length is 13 residues. The CDR3 sequence is CASSAPDNYGYTF.